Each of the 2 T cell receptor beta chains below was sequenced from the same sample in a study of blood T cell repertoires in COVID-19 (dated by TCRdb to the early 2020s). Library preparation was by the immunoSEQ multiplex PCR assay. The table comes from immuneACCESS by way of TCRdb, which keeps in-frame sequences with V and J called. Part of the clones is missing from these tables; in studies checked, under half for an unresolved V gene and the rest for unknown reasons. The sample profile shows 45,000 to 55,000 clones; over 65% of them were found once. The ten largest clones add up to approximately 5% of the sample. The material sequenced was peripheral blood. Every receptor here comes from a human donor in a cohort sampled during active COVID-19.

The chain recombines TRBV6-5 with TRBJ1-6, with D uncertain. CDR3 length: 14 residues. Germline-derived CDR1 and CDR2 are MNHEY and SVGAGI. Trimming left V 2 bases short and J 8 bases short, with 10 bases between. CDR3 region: CASSYRERDSPLHF. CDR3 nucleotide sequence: TGTGCCAGCAGTTACCGGGAGCGGGATTCACCCCTCCACTTT.

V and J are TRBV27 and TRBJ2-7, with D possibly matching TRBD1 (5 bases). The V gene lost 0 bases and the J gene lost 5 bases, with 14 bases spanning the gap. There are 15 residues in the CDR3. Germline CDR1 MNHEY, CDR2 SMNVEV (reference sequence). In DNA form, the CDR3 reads TGTGCCAGCAGTTTATCCTCCAGGGTTCCCCACGAGCAGTACTTC. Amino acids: CASSLSSRVPHEQYF.